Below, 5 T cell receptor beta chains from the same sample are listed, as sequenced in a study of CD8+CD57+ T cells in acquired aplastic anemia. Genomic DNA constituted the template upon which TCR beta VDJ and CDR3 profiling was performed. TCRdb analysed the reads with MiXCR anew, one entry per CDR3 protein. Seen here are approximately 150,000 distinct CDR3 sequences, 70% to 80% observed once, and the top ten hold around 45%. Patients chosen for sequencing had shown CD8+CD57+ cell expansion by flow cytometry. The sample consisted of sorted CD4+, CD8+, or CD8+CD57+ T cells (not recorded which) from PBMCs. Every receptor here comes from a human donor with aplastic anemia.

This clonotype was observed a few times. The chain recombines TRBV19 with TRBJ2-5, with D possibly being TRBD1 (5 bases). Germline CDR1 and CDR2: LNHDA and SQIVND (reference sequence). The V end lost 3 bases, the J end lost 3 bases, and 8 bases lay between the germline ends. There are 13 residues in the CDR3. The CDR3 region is CASSIDSEETQYF. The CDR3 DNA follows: TGTGCCAGTAGTATCGACAGCGAAGAGACCCAGTACTTC.

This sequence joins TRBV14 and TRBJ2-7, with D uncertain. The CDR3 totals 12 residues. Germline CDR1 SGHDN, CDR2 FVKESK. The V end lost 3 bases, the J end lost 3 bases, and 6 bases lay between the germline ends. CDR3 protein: CASSHGYYEQYF. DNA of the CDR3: TGTGCCAGCAGCCATGGTTACTACGAGCAGTACTTC. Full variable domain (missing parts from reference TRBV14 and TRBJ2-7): EAGVTQFPSHSVIEKGQTVTLRCDPISGHDNLYWYRRVMGKEIKFLLHFVKESKQDESGMPNNRFLAERTGGTYSTLKVQPAELEDSGVYFCASSHGYYEQYFGPGTRLTVT.

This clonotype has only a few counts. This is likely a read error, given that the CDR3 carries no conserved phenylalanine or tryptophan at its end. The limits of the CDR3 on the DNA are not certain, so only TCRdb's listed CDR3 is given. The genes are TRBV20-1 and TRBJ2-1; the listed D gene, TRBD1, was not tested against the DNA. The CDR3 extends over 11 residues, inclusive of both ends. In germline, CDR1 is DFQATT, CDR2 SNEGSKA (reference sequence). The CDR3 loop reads CSAKIGDAMAS.

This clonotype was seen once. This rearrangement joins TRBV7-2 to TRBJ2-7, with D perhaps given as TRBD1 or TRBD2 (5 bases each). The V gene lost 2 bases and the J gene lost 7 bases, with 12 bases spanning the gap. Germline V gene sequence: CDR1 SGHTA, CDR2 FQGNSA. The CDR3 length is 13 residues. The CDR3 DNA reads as TGTGCCAGCAGCTTAATGCAGGGCGGGGAGCAGTACTTC. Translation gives CASSLMQGGEQYF.

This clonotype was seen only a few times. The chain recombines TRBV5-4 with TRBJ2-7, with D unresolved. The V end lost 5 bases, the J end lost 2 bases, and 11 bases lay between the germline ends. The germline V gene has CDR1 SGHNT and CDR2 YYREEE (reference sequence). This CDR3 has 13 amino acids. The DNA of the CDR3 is TGTGCCAGCAGAATTAAGGGAACCTACGAGCAGTACTTC. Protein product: CASRIKGTYEQYF.